This T cell receptor (beta chain) was captured by sequencing in a study of vaccination and CD4 T cells after COVID-19. Study as a whole: There were six male and four female convalescents, and two of them were Hispanic. Control cultures received a CEFX pool, an HIV-1 Nef pool, or no peptide.

Points on this clonotype: Antigen specificity is unknown.

Described treatment: approximately 9-day PBMC culture with coronavirus spike peptide pools or control peptides (ViraFEST assay). ViraFEST sequenced TCRs after peptide-pool expansion of antigen-specific T cells. Findings and limits, study-wide: Median counts of SARS-CoV-2-reactive clonotypes increased from approximately 21 to 40; this difference was not significant.

The Oncomine TCR Beta short-read assay sequenced DNA from cultured CD4+ T cells. In TCRdb, the PCR reads were re-called with MiXCR into one record per CDR3 protein. This table has 15,000 to 20,000 distinct CDR3 sequences, about a third appearing once. The sample comprised cultured CD4+ T cells from blood. The sequence derives from a human donor with COVID-19.

CDR3 DNA sequence: TGCAGTGCTAGCGAGAGAAGCGTCTACGAGCAGTACTTC. It specifies CSASERSVYEQYF. The chain recombines TRBV20-1 with TRBJ2-7; D remains unclear. This CDR3 is built from 13 residues. Germline V gene data show CDR1 as DFQATT and CDR2 as SNEGSKA (reference sequence). Trimming pared 3 bases from V and 3 bases from J, leaving 12 bases between.